These 18 T cell receptor delta chains originate from one sample sequenced in a study of gamma-delta T cells after stem cell transplantation. TCRdb redid clone calling on the RT-PCR reads using CATT. The sample lists 3,000 to 4,000 delta-chain clones; 16% were seen once. Input material: gamma-delta T cells. All receptors derive from a human donor. It is not recorded whose cells these are; they may come from a transplant donor.

As for this clone: A read error may be the cause here, since a much bigger clone is one base away. The chain carries TRDV2 and TRDJ1, with D hard to call. Germline assignment: CDR1 GEAIGNYY and CDR2 EKD. The CDR3 is 19 amino acids. Trimming stripped 0 bases from V and 0 bases from J, with 22 bases between. This CDR3 reads CACDTLIVARGLNTDKLIF. CDR3 DNA: TGTGCCTGTGACACCCTCATCGTGGCTCGGGGCCTGAACACCGATAAACTCATCTTT.

The CDR3 DNA reads TGTGCCTGTGACTTACTGGGGGATCAGAACACCGATAAACTCATCTTT. This encodes CACDLLGDQNTDKLIF. This chain connects TRDV2 to TRDJ1; 10 bases map to TRDD3. With 3 bases clipped from V and 0 bases from J, the junction kept 6 bases outside the gene matches. The CDR3 runs to 16 residues. Germline CDR1 is GEAIGNYY and CDR2 is EKD.

By share, this clone counts as medium-sized. The chain couples TRDV2 to TRDJ1, with 7 bases lining up with TRDD3. CDR1 GEAIGNYY and CDR2 EKD come from the germline V gene. This CDR3 is 17 amino acids long. Trimming at V came to 0 bases and at J to 3 bases, leaving 12 bases not matched to a gene. CDR3 protein: CACDTVTGDPTPDKLIF. The DNA for the CDR3 is TGTGCCTGTGACACCGTGACTGGGGATCCCACCCCCGATAAACTCATCTTT.

This clone was detected only a few times. Other DNA sequences in the sample encode the same CDR3. The rearrangement links TRDV2 to TRDJ3; 8 positions agree with TRDD3. Germline loops: CDR1 GEAIGNYY, CDR2 EKD. This CDR3 spans 21 amino acids. The V segment lost 0 bases and the J segment 0 bases; nucleotides outside the gene matches: 12. The CDR3 spells CACDTPSTGGQSSWDTRQMFF. CDR3 nucleotide sequence: TGTGCCTGTGACACCCCAAGTACTGGGGGCCAGAGCTCCTGGGACACCCGACAGATGTTTTTC.

This clone was detected only a few times. The chain carries TRDV2 and TRDJ1, with 11 bases identical to TRDD3. Per germline, CDR1 GEAIGNYY and CDR2 EKD. Trimming at V came to 2 bases and at J to 3 bases, leaving 4 bases not matched to a gene. The CDR3 sequence is 15 residues long. CDR3 residues: CACDSLGDTPDKLIF. DNA for the CDR3: TGTGCCTGTGACAGCCTGGGGGATACCCCCGATAAACTCATCTTT.

About this clone itself: Since a much larger clone is just one base distant, this may be a read error. This chain uses TRDV2 with TRDJ1; the D is unclear. Per the germline V gene, CDR1 is GEAIGNYY and CDR2 is EKD. The CDR3 length is 17 residues. V was cut by 3 bases and J by 0 bases, with 19 bases left in between. CDR3 amino acids: CACDPVLRDPNTDKLIF. The CDR3 DNA reads TGTGCCTGTGACCCCGTACTGAGGGACCCTAACACCGATAAACTCATCTTT.

This clone is deemed medium-sized. The gene calls are TRDV2 and TRDJ3, with TRDD3 matching 13 bases. The V gene end was trimmed by 4 bases and the J gene end by 1 base; junction bases not matched to a gene: 9. Germline V lookup: CDR1 GEAIGNYY, CDR2 EKD. CDR3 length: 20 residues. For the CDR3, the DNA is TGTGCCTGTGATTCTATACTGGGGGATACGTTATCCTGGGACACCCGACAGATGTTTTTC. Protein: CACDSILGDTLSWDTRQMFF.

By its share, this clone is large (0.1 to 1%). V usage is TRDV2 and J usage is TRDJ1, with 7 bases fitting TRDD3. Germline trimming cut 0 bases from V and 7 bases from J; bases unmatched to any gene: 16. Germline assignment: CDR1 GEAIGNYY and CDR2 EKD. The CDR3 has 17 residues. In nucleotides, the CDR3 is TGTGCCTGTGACACCGTGGACCCGGGGATAATTGGGCCTAAACTCATCTTT. Translating it yields CACDTVDPGIIGPKLIF.

Comment on this clone: One base separates it from a far larger clone, so it is likely a read error. V is TRDV2 and J is TRDJ1; 13 nucleotides align to TRDD3. The CDR3 is 15 residues long. Germline lookup yields CDR1 GEAIGNYY and CDR2 EKD. CDR3 bases: TGTGCCCGTGACGTCCTTACTGGGGGATACGCGGAACTCATCTTT. Its protein product is CARDVLTGGYAELIF.

This clone was recorded a few times. This likely reflects a read error, since a far larger clone is one base away. The sample holds other DNA sequences that translate to the same CDR3. The chain is built from TRDV2 and TRDJ1, with D possibly being TRDD3 (5 bases). Germline V CDR1 and CDR2: GEAIGNYY, EKD. This CDR3 is 14 amino acids long. The CDR3 here is CACDPLLARDKLIF. The CDR3 region has the DNA TGCGCCTGTGACCCGCTACTGGCCCGCGATAAACTCATCTTT.

To note about this clone: A clone one base away is much larger, so this may be a read error. Other DNA sequences in the same sample also yield this CDR3. This chain uses TRDV2 with TRDJ1; D possibly corresponds to TRDD3 (5 bases). This CDR3 spans 14 amino acids. Germline V gene lookup returns CDR1 GEAIGNYY and CDR2 EKD. Trimming removed 0 bases from V and 3 bases from J, with 10 bases in between. DNA for the CDR3: TGTGCCTGTGACACCCTGCGGGGACCCGATAAACTCATCTTT. Translation gives CACDTLRGPDKLIF.

Note on this clone: The germline gene is not matched at one end of the junction; a read error may be the cause. The chain links TRDV2 to TRDJ1; maybe TRDD3 (6 bases). The CDR3 is 15 amino acids. CDR1 GEAIGNYY and CDR2 EKD come from the germline V gene. CDR3 amino acids: CACDMVGALHDNLIF. As DNA, the CDR3 is TGTGCCTGTGACATGGTGGGGGCACTCCACGATAACCTCATCTTT.

This clone was seen a handful of times. A much larger clone differs from this one at a single base, so this may be a read error. The chain combines TRDV2 with TRDJ1; 8 bases agree with TRDD3. Germline V CDR1 and CDR2: GEAIGNYY, EKD. The CDR3 contains 21 residues. Trimming cost V 0 bases and J 3 bases; bases outside gene matches: 23. CDR3: CACDTVKGQVLWDTRADKLIF. Here the CDR3 DNA reads TGTGCCTGTGACACCGTAAAGGGCCAAGTACTGTGGGATACGCGGGCCGATAAACTCATCTTT.

In the case of this clone: This likely stems from a read error, as it lies one base from a far larger clone. This sequence joins TRDV2 and TRDJ1; TRDD3 agrees at 12 bases. Germline assignment: CDR1 GEAIGNYY and CDR2 EKD. V shed 0 bases, J shed 3 bases, and the junction held 16 bases outside the gene matches. This CDR3 has 20 residues. The CDR3 is CACDTVGTGGYRGSPDKLIF. DNA for the CDR3: TGTGCCTGTGACACCGTGGGTACTGGGGGATACCGAGGGAGTCCCGATAAACTCATCTTT.

This clone was recorded a few times. This may come from a read error, since a much larger clone is one base off. The same CDR3 arises from other DNA sequences in this sample as well. The chain uses TRDV2 and TRDJ1, with 12 bases aligning to TRDD3. The CDR3 has 15 amino acids. The germline CDR1 and CDR2 sequences are GEAIGNYY and EKD. CDR3 in amino acids: CACDTLLGDTDKLIF. As DNA, the CDR3 is TGTGCCTGTGACACTTTACTGGGGGATACCGACAAACTCATCTTT.

V and J are TRDV2 and TRDJ1; 8 bases fit TRDD3. Germline assignment: CDR1 GEAIGNYY and CDR2 EKD. The CDR3 is 17 amino acids. The V gene end was trimmed by 3 bases and the J gene end by 3 bases; junction bases not matched to a gene: 14. CDR3 in amino acids: CACDPLLGVTSADKLIF. The CDR3 bases are TGTGCCTGTGACCCCTTACTGGGGGTTACCTCCGCCGATAAACTCATCTTT.

This clone was found a few times. J is TRDJ1 and V is TRDV2; 11 bases map to TRDD3. Germline CDR1 and CDR2: GEAIGNYY and EKD. J gave up 1 base and V 0 bases, and 9 bases lay outside the gene matches. The CDR3 is 18 residues long. CDR3 residues: CACDTAPLGDTTTDKLIF. DNA of the CDR3: TGTGCCTGTGACACCGCTCCCCTGGGGGATACAACCACCGATAAACTCATCTTT.

The genes are TRDV2 and TRDJ1, with TRDD3 matching over 13 bases. Unmatched junction bases numbered 22, after V lost 0 bases and J lost 4 bases. CDR3 size: 22 residues. The germline V gene has CDR1 GEAIGNYY and CDR2 EKD. CDR3 region: CACDTVRKAVTGGYGPYDKLIF. For the CDR3, the DNA is TGTGCCTGTGACACCGTTAGGAAGGCTGTGACTGGGGGATACGGGCCATACGATAAACTCATCTTT.